This T cell receptor (beta chain) was retrieved from a study of spatial heterogeneity in lung cancer. The study tagged each TCR cDNA molecule with a unique molecular identifier. TCRdb re-called the 5' RACE reads with MiXCR, one entry per CDR3 protein. The repertoire holds approximately 20,000 distinct CDR3 sequences, with about 2.7% as singletons. The time point is: sample taken at primary tumor resection. Whole RNA obtained from tumor, nontumor lung or frozen PBMC underwent sequencing without sorting. General study points: The study found that expanded intratumoral alpha and beta TCR counts tracked tumor mutation counts.

This clonotype was counted ten times or more. Antigen unknown. This clonotype was sampled from a male donor with early-stage non-small cell lung cancer. The sample consisted of lung tumor tissue, taken at surgery.

The CDR3 DNA reads as TGCAGTGCTCAACTGATCGGACCGAACACCGGGGAGCTGTTTTTT. Amino acid sequence: CSAQLIGPNTGELFF. This chain uses TRBV20-1 with TRBJ2-2; D unclear. The CDR3 is 15 amino acids. Trimming took off 5 bases at V and 0 bases at J, with 13 bases between the two ends. Germline assignment: CDR1 DFQATT and CDR2 SNEGSKA (reference sequence).